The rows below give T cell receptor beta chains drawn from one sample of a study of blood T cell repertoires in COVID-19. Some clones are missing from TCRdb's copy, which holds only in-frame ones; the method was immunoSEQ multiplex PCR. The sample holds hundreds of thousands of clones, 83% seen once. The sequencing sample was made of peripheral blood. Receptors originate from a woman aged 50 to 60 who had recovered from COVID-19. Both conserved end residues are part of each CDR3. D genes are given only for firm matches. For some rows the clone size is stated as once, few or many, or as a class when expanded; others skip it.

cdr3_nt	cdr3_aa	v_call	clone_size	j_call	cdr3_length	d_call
TGTGCCAGCAGTTATCGGGACAGGGGTTTCGGTGAGCAGTTCTTC	CASSYRDRGFGEQFF	TRBV6-2/TRBV6-3	NA	TRBJ2-1	15	TRBD1
TGCGCCAGCAGCCAAGATAGGGGGAAGACCCAGTACTTC	CASSQDRGKTQYF	TRBV4-1	NA	TRBJ2-5	13	NA
TGTGCCAGCAGAAAGGGGCACAGTAATGAAAAACTGTTTTTT	CASRKGHSNEKLFF	TRBV13	NA	TRBJ1-4	14	NA
TGTGCCAGCAGTTACGAGTTCAACTATGGCTACACCTTC	CASSYEFNYGYTF	TRBV6-2/TRBV6-3	NA	TRBJ1-2	13	NA
TGTGCCAGCAGCTTGGACTTAGCCGAAGCTGAAAAACTGTTTTTT	CASSLDLAEAEKLFF	TRBV7-9	NA	TRBJ1-4	15	NA
TGTGCCAGCAGCCGGGGACAGGGTCAAGAGACCCAGTACTTC	CASSRGQGQETQYF	TRBV7-9	NA	TRBJ2-5	14	TRBD1
TGTGCCAGCAGGACAACAACCCTTAACTATGGCTACACCTTC	CASRTTTLNYGYTF	TRBV6-5	once	TRBJ1-2	14	NA
TGTGCCAGCAGTGAAGCGCTTTCGGGGGGGGGAGAGCAGTTCTTC	CASSEALSGGGEQFF	TRBV6-1	NA	TRBJ2-1	15	TRBD2
TGTGCCAGCAGTGAGAATCAGATAGCGGGAGAGACCCAGTACTTC	CASSENQIAGETQYF	TRBV2	NA	TRBJ2-5	15	TRBD2
TGTGCCAGCAGCAGATGGACAGGGGCTGACTATGGCTACACCTTC	CASSRWTGADYGYTF	TRBV7-2	NA	TRBJ1-2	15	TRBD1
TGCGCCAGCAGCAGTCCCGGGACAGGGGGCGCTTCACCCCTCCACTTT	CASSSPGTGGASPLHF	TRBV4-1	NA	TRBJ1-6	16	TRBD1
TGTGCCAGCAGCTTTGGGCTCCCCCCCTACGAGCAGTACTTC	CASSFGLPPYEQYF	TRBV11-2	NA	TRBJ2-7	14	NA
TGTGCCAGCAGCTTACGGGGGGGGGAGACCACAGATACGCAGTATTTT	CASSLRGGETTDTQYF	TRBV7-8	NA	TRBJ2-3	16	TRBD2
TGTGCCAGCCAGGGGTTTATGAGAGAGCAGTACTTC	CASQGFMREQYF	TRBV28	NA	TRBJ2-7	12	NA
TGTGCCAGCAGCCGAGGTCCGGGACCCCGGGGGGATACGCAGTATTTT	CASSRGPGPRGDTQYF	TRBV4-2	NA	TRBJ2-3	16	NA
TGTGCCAGCTCGCCAACTCTAACAGGGTCGGACGAGCAGTACTTC	CASSPTLTGSDEQYF	TRBV18	NA	TRBJ2-7	15	NA
TGTGCCAGCAGCTTAACGGACACCTACGAGCAGTACTTC	CASSLTDTYEQYF	TRBV11-2	NA	TRBJ2-7	13	NA
TGTGCCAGCAGTTTTGAACTAGCCTACAATGAGCAGTTCTTC	CASSFELAYNEQFF	TRBV28	NA	TRBJ2-1	14	NA
TGCGCCAGCAGCCAGGACCAGGGCGCTACAGATACGCAGTATTTT	CASSQDQGATDTQYF	TRBV4-3	NA	TRBJ2-3	15	NA
TGTGCCAGCAGCCCAAGCATCAGCGCCCACAATGAGCAGTTCTTC	CASSPSISAHNEQFF	TRBV7-2	once	TRBJ2-1	15	NA
TGTGCCCGCAGGGGGGGGCCCTCGACCGGGGAGCTGTTTTTT	CARRGGPSTGELFF	TRBV9	NA	TRBJ2-2	14	NA
TGTGCCAGCAGTCGAACTAGCGGGACCTACGAGCAGTACTTC	CASSRTSGTYEQYF	TRBV6-2/TRBV6-3	NA	TRBJ2-7	14	TRBD2
TGTGCCAGCAGCGGGACTACCGGGTCTGAGCAGTTCTTC	CASSGTTGSEQFF	TRBV6-2/TRBV6-3	NA	TRBJ2-1	13	TRBD2
TGTGCCATCACCCGGGGGATCGGCACTGAAGCTTTCTTT	CAITRGIGTEAFF	TRBV28	NA	TRBJ1-1	13	NA
TGTGCCAGCAGCAAAGCGGAGGGAGGGGACCTCCTTGGGCAGTACTTC	CASSKAEGGDLLGQYF	TRBV21-1	NA	TRBJ2-7	16	NA